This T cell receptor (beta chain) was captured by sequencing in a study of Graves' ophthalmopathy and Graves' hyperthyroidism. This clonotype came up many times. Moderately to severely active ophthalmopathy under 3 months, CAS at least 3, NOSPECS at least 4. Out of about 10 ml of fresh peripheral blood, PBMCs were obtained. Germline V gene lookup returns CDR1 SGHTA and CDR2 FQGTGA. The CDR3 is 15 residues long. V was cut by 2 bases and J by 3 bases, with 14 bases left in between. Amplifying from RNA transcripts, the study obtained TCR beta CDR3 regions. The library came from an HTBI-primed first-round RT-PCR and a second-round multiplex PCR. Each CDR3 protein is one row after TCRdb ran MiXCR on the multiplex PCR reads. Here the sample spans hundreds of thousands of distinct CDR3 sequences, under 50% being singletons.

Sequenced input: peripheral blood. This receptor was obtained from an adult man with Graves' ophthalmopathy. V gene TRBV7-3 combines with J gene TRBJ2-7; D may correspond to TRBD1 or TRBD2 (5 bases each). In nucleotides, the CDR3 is TGTGCCAGCAGCTTATCCCCGGGACCTCTCTACGAGCAGTACTTC. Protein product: CASSLSPGPLYEQYF.